The 27 T cell receptor beta chains listed next were all sequenced from one sample in a study of T cell changes during pregnancy in multiple sclerosis. The repertoire was sequenced with immunoSEQ multiplex PCR; TCRdb's copy has only in-frame clones and lacks some. The sample lists some 80,000 clones; nearly 95% were seen once. The source was CD4+ T cells from peripheral blood mononuclear cells, collected after pregnancy. The receptor set was obtained from a female donor with multiple sclerosis, enrolled in a pregnancy study.

V usage is TRBV28 and J usage is TRBJ1-5, with D unclear. Trimming stripped 2 bases from V and 0 bases from J, with 5 bases between. This CDR3 contains 14 residues. Germline V gives CDR1 MDHEN, CDR2 SYDVKM. CDR3 residues: CASSLTVSNQPQHF. The CDR3 nucleotides are TGTGCCAGCAGTTTAACGGTTAGCAATCAGCCCCAGCATTTT.

V is TRBV27 and J is TRBJ2-7; 10 bases are shared with TRBD1. V trimming: 5 bases; J trimming: 2 bases; junction bases outside the gene matches: 12. CDR3 length: 17 residues. The germline gives CDR1 MNHEY, CDR2 SMNVEV (reference sequence). CDR3 nucleotides: TGTGCCAGCAGTCCCAGGGACAGGGGATTTACGCCCTACGAGCAGTACTTC. Protein sequence: CASSPRDRGFTPYEQYF.

V and J are TRBV19 and TRBJ2-2; 8 nucleotides agree with TRBD2. The CDR3 consists of 15 residues. V shed 6 bases, J shed 4 bases, and the junction held 7 bases outside the gene matches. Germline assignment: CDR1 LNHDA and CDR2 SQIVND (reference sequence). The CDR3 loop reads CASSKIGLATGELFF. The CDR3 DNA reads TGTGCCAGTAGCAAGATCGGACTAGCCACCGGGGAGCTGTTTTTT.

The V and J genes are TRBV7-2 and TRBJ2-5; 7 bases line up with TRBD2. J gave up 4 bases and V 5 bases, and 10 bases lay outside the gene matches. The CDR3 contains 15 residues. Germline V lookup: CDR1 SGHTA, CDR2 FQGNSA. CDR3 DNA: TGTGCCAGCAGCCGGGGCGGGAGTGTGATAGAGACCCAGTACTTC. As protein: CASSRGGSVIETQYF.

The rearrangement links TRBV27 to TRBJ2-7; 8 nucleotides match TRBD2. CDR3 length: 19 residues. J gave up 4 bases and V 5 bases, and 22 bases lay outside the gene matches. The germline gives CDR1 MNHEY, CDR2 SMNVEV (reference sequence). The CDR3 loop is CASSPSRSMARGGLYEQYF. Written as DNA, the CDR3 is TGTGCCAGCAGTCCATCGAGGTCTATGGCACGCGGGGGGTTGTACGAGCAGTACTTC.

V is TRBV2 and J is TRBJ2-2; D might be TRBD1 (6 bases). CDR3 size: 19 residues. Germline CDR1 reads SNHLY; CDR2 reads FYNNEI. Between the trimmed V and J ends, which lost 8 bases and 2 bases, there was a span of 27 bases. CDR3 sequence: CASAKPLGAERTNTGELFF. The CDR3 DNA is TGTGCCAGCGCTAAGCCCCTGGGGGCAGAGAGAACCAACACCGGGGAGCTGTTTTTT.

The chain recombines TRBV15 with TRBJ2-7; a possible D gene is TRBD2 (6 bases). Germline V CDR1 and CDR2: LNHNV, YYDKDF (reference sequence). The CDR3 is made up of 15 amino acids. The ends were cut back, 2 bases at V and 2 bases at J, with 13 bases in the middle. As DNA, the CDR3 is TGTGCCACCAGCAGATATGGCGGGGTGGCCTACGAGCAGTACTTC. It translates to CATSRYGGVAYEQYF.

The CDR3 bases are TGTGCCAGCAGCTTAGGGGAGGGAATTTCAGGGGCCAACGTCCTGACTTTC. This translates into CASSLGEGISGANVLTF. This chain uses TRBV7-9 with TRBJ2-6, with 7 bases that match TRBD2. CDR1 is SEHNR and CDR2 is FQNEAQ in the germline V gene (reference sequence). There are 17 residues in the CDR3. J lost 4 bases, V lost 1 base, and 7 bases had no gene match.

This clone was found a few times. The V call is TRBV7-9, the J call TRBJ2-7, with 7 nucleotides matching TRBD2. The V gene end was trimmed by 4 bases and the J gene end by 3 bases; junction bases not matched to a gene: 9. The germline CDR1 and CDR2 sequences are SEHNR and FQNEAQ (reference sequence). The CDR3 consists of 15 residues. CDR3 sequence: CASSSGREHFYEQYF. The CDR3 nucleotides are TGTGCCAGCAGCTCAGGGCGGGAGCATTTCTACGAGCAGTACTTC. Filled out from reference TRBV7-9 and TRBJ2-7, the complete variable domain reads DTGVSQNPRHKITKRGQNVTFRCDPISEHNRLYWYRQTLGQGPEFLTYFQNEAQLEKSRLLSDRFSAERPKGSFSTLEIQRTEQGDSAMYLCASSSGREHFYEQYFGPGTRLTVT.

This sequence joins TRBV4-1 and TRBJ2-5; maybe TRBD1 (6 bases). The V end lost 0 bases, the J end lost 2 bases, and 13 bases lay between the germline ends. The CDR3 covers 16 residues. Looked up from germline, CDR1 is MGHRA and CDR2 is YSYEKL. In DNA form, the CDR3 reads TGCGCCAGCAGCCAAGATCTCAGGGGTTGGCAAGAGACCCAGTACTTC. Translated, it gives CASSQDLRGWQETQYF.

The chain employs TRBV13 and TRBJ2-3; 9 nucleotides align to TRBD2. Looked up from germline, CDR1 is PRHDT and CDR2 is FYEKMQ (reference sequence). Unmatched junction bases numbered 3, after V lost 0 bases and J lost 2 bases. The CDR3 has 16 residues. CDR3 residues: CASSLGTSGPTDTQYF. CDR3 DNA sequence: TGTGCCAGCAGCTTAGGGACTAGCGGTCCCACAGATACGCAGTATTTT.

V is TRBV28 and J is TRBJ2-7; D possibly corresponds to TRBD1 (5 bases). CDR1 and CDR2 (germline): MDHEN, SYDVKM. V was shortened by 6 bases and J by 6 bases, with 18 bases between the two germline ends. This CDR3 has 14 amino acids. The CDR3 sequence is CASSPRQKRAEQYF. CDR3 coding DNA: TGTGCCAGCAGCCCCCGACAGAAGCGTGCCGAGCAGTACTTC.

The chain has TRBV6-1 and TRBJ1-5; D is ambiguous. The CDR3 consists of 14 residues. V lost 3 bases, J lost 3 bases, and 9 bases lay in between. Per germline, CDR1 MNHNS and CDR2 SASEGT. The CDR3 here is CASSDRRANQPQHF. The CDR3 nucleotides are TGTGCCAGCAGTGATCGGAGGGCCAATCAGCCCCAGCATTTT.

V usage is TRBV19 and J usage is TRBJ2-2; 7 bases fit TRBD1. V shed 7 bases, J shed 2 bases, and the junction held 7 bases outside the gene matches. The CDR3 spans 15 residues. CDR1 is LNHDA and CDR2 is SQIVND in the germline V gene (reference sequence). The CDR3 protein is CASISTGSNTGELFF. CDR3 coding DNA: TGTGCCAGTATTTCGACAGGGTCAAACACCGGGGAGCTGTTTTTT. Full variable domain (remainder filled in from reference TRBV19 and TRBJ2-2): DGGITQSPKYLFRKEGQNVTLSCEQNLNHDAMYWYRQDPGQGLRLIYYSQIVNDFQKGDIAEGYSVSREKKESFPLTVTSAQKNPTAFYLCASISTGSNTGELFFGEGSRLTVL.

The chain has TRBV6-1 and TRBJ1-1, with D uncertain. The CDR3 length is 16 residues. V was cut by 2 bases and J by 5 bases, with 18 bases left in between. CDR1 and CDR2 (germline): MNHNS, SASEGT. This chain's CDR3 is CASSESWAVRSTEAFF. The CDR3 nucleotides are TGTGCCAGCAGTGAAAGCTGGGCAGTGCGTAGTACTGAAGCTTTCTTT.

This clone was observed a single time. The gene calls are TRBV7-9 and TRBJ2-5, with D possibly TRBD2 on 6 matching bases. V dropped 1 base and J dropped 7 bases, with 13 bases sitting between them. CDR3 length: 14 amino acids. The germline gives CDR1 SEHNR, CDR2 FQNEAQ (reference sequence). CDR3: CASSLVLEGGTQYF. The CDR3 DNA reads TGTGCCAGCAGCTTAGTATTGGAGGGTGGGACCCAGTACTTC. Together with reference TRBV7-9 and TRBJ2-5, the CDR3 gives the full variable domain: DTGVSQNPRHKITKRGQNVTFRCDPISEHNRLYWYRQTLGQGPEFLTYFQNEAQLEKSRLLSDRFSAERPKGSFSTLEIQRTEQGDSAMYLCASSLVLEGGTQYFGPGTRLLVL.

The gene calls are TRBV5-1 and TRBJ1-1; D uncertain. V was cut by 2 bases and J by 1 base, with 9 bases left in between. The CDR3 is 14 amino acids. The germline V gene has CDR1 SGHRS and CDR2 YFSETQ. The CDR3 nucleotides are TGCGCCAGCAGCTTCTGGCAGTCGAACACTGAAGCTTTCTTT. Translated, it gives CASSFWQSNTEAFF.

The gene calls are TRBV10-3 and TRBJ2-1, with TRBD2 matching 10 bases. Germline V gene data show CDR1 as ENHRY and CDR2 as SYGVKD. The V segment lost 2 bases and the J segment 7 bases; nucleotides outside the gene matches: 8. The CDR3 spans 16 residues. CDR3 DNA sequence: TGTGCCATCAGTGAGGGGCTAGCGGGAGTATCTAATGAGCAGTTCTTC. Encoded protein: CAISEGLAGVSNEQFF.

The chain carries TRBV7-9 and TRBJ2-7; D call uncertain. The ends were cut back, 2 bases at V and 3 bases at J, with 8 bases in the middle. Germline CDR1 is SEHNR and CDR2 is FQNEAQ (reference sequence). The CDR3 runs to 13 residues. The CDR3 loop is CASSLQNVYEQYF. For the CDR3, the DNA is TGTGCCAGCAGCTTACAGAACGTCTACGAGCAGTACTTC. The complete variable domain, with remaining parts taken from reference TRBV7-9 and TRBJ2-7, reads DTGVSQNPRHKITKRGQNVTFRCDPISEHNRLYWYRQTLGQGPEFLTYFQNEAQLEKSRLLSDRFSAERPKGSFSTLEIQRTEQGDSAMYLCASSLQNVYEQYFGPGTRLTVT.

This chain joins TRBV27 and TRBJ2-5; D is unresolved. V was trimmed by 1 base and J by 5 bases, leaving 5 bases between them. CDR3 size: 12 residues. Germline V gene sequence: CDR1 MNHEY, CDR2 SMNVEV (reference sequence). The CDR3 DNA sequence: TGTGCCAGCAGTTTATACGGGGAGACCCAGTACTTC. Its translation: CASSLYGETQYF.

This clone was counted once. The genes are TRBV7-8 and TRBJ2-7; D is undetermined. V dropped 6 bases and J dropped 7 bases, with 16 bases sitting between them. This CDR3 contains 13 residues. The germline gives CDR1 SGHVS, CDR2 FQNEAQ. The CDR3 DNA reads as TGTGCCAGCAGTTACATACCTCAGAGGGAGCAGTACTTC. Protein: CASSYIPQREQYF. The full variable domain, in which reference TRBV7-8 and TRBJ2-7 provide the parts outside the CDR3, is GAGVSQSPRYKVAKRGQDVALRCDPISGHVSLFWYQQALGQGPEFLTYFQNEAQLDKSGLPSDRFFAERPEGSVSTLKIQRTQQEDSAVYLCASSYIPQREQYFGPGTRLTVT.

The chain combines TRBV18 with TRBJ1-5; TRBD1 matches 10 bases. V shed 4 bases and J 0 bases; nucleotides not matched to a gene: 9. This CDR3 contains 18 residues. CDR1 is KGHSH and CDR2 is LQKENI in the germline V gene. The CDR3 here is CASSRRGQGLISNQPQHF. DNA for the CDR3: TGTGCCAGCTCACGAAGGGGACAGGGGCTAATTAGCAATCAGCCCCAGCATTTT.

The rearrangement joins TRBV19 to TRBJ1-2; D is possibly TRBD1 (5 bases). Germline values: CDR1 LNHDA, CDR2 SQIVND (reference sequence). V lost 2 bases to trimming and J lost 8 bases, with 15 bases between them. CDR3 length: 14 amino acids. CDR3 DNA sequence: TGTGCCAGTAGTATATTCCCCACAGGTTCCGGCTACACCTTC. Encoded protein: CASSIFPTGSGYTF.

The V call is TRBV15, the J call TRBJ1-5; D not certain. CDR1 and CDR2 from the germline V gene are LNHNV and YYDKDF (reference sequence). This CDR3 contains 13 residues. The V gene lost 3 bases and the J gene lost 6 bases, with 9 bases spanning the gap. The CDR3 reads CATSSSLSQPQHF. The CDR3 nucleotides read TGTGCCACCAGCAGTTCCCTGTCTCAGCCCCAGCATTTT.

A single count supports this clone. This sequence joins TRBV2 and TRBJ2-3, with 12 bases aligning to TRBD2. Germline trimming cut 7 bases from V and 7 bases from J; bases unmatched to any gene: 9. Germline V gives CDR1 SNHLY, CDR2 FYNNEI. The CDR3 is 15 amino acids. The CDR3: CASTTTSGRIHTQYF. CDR3 nucleotide sequence: TGTGCCAGCACTACGACTAGCGGGAGAATTCATACGCAGTATTTT.

V and J are TRBV19 and TRBJ2-1, with D uncertain. V was shortened by 6 bases and J by 10 bases, with 16 bases between the two germline ends. CDR3 size: 13 residues. Germline V gene lookup returns CDR1 LNHDA and CDR2 SQIVND (reference sequence). The DNA for the CDR3 is TGTGCCAGTAGCCCCCAACCGCTTGGCGAGCAGTTCTTC. Its protein is CASSPQPLGEQFF.

The chain recombines TRBV18 with TRBJ1-4; TRBD1 might be the D (6 bases). This CDR3 is 16 amino acids long. In germline, CDR1 is KGHSH, CDR2 LQKENI. Deletions cut 2 bases from V and 5 bases from J, with 15 bases between. CDR3 sequence reads: CASSPLAGQPNEKLFF. Written as DNA, the CDR3 is TGTGCCAGCTCACCATTGGCCGGACAGCCCAATGAAAAACTGTTTTTT.